These 11 T cell receptor beta chains were all obtained from the same sample, sequenced in a study of CD8+ T cells in alopecia areata. RNA was isolated and reverse transcribed to cDNA, the sequencing template. Produced via immunoSEQ multiplex PCR; TCRdb's table is partial and in-frame only. The profile shows about 180,000 clones, roughly 65% of them singletons. Source: CD4+ T cells sorted from blood, taken at week 0. All receptors come from a human donor with alopecia areata.

The chain couples TRBV29-1 to TRBJ1-2; 8 positions match TRBD1. Per the germline V gene, CDR1 is SQVTM and CDR2 is ANQGSEA. This CDR3 comprises 11 residues. V shed 5 bases, J shed 8 bases, and the junction held 4 bases outside the gene matches. This CDR3 reads CSVWTGSGYTF. The CDR3 DNA follows: TGCAGCGTTTGGACAGGGTCGGGCTACACCTTC.

The chain carries TRBV6-5 and TRBJ1-2, with D maybe TRBD1 (5 bases). V dropped 5 bases and J dropped 8 bases, with 15 bases sitting between them. CDR1 is MNHEY, CDR2 SVGAGI, per germline. The CDR3 extends over 13 amino acids. In nucleotides, the CDR3 is TGTGCCAGCAGTCGCTCAGGGACTGAGGGCTACACCTTC. Its translation is CASSRSGTEGYTF.

This rearrangement joins TRBV30 to TRBJ2-7; TRBD2 might be the D (6 bases). The CDR3 has 13 amino acids. Germline V CDR1 and CDR2: GTSNPN, SVGIG (reference sequence). V lost 3 bases to trimming and J lost 5 bases, with 14 bases between them. CDR3 amino acids: CAWRRRGRDEQYF. As DNA, the CDR3 is TGTGCCTGGAGGCGGAGGGGTAGGGACGAGCAGTACTTC.

The sample holds a few counts of this clone. This chain links TRBV6-6 with TRBJ1-1; 8 bases map to TRBD1. The CDR3 loop spans 14 amino acids. V shed 6 bases and J 3 bases; nucleotides not matched to a gene: 6. From germline, CDR1 is MNHNY and CDR2 SVGAGI (reference sequence). The CDR3 reads CASRGQERDTEAFF. DNA of the CDR3: TGTGCCAGCAGGGGACAGGAGCGAGACACTGAAGCTTTCTTT.

CDR3 sequence (DNA): TGTGCCTGGAGTGTATACGGAAACACCGGGGAGCTGTTTTTT. Its protein is CAWSVYGNTGELFF. The J gene is TRBJ2-2, the V gene TRBV30, with unresolved D. The germline V and J ends were trimmed by 0 bases and 2 bases, with 7 bases remaining between them. This CDR3 has 14 amino acids. Per the germline V gene, CDR1 is GTSNPN and CDR2 is SVGIG (reference sequence).

The CDR3 sequence: CSIAGGSQETQYF. CDR3 coding DNA: TGCAGCATAGCGGGGGGGAGTCAAGAGACCCAGTACTTC. The rearrangement uses TRBV29-1 and TRBJ2-5; TRBD2 matches at 11 bases. The junction had 4 bases not matched to a gene; V was cut back by 8 bases and J by 2 bases. This CDR3 has 13 residues. From germline, CDR1 is SQVTM and CDR2 ANQGSEA.

The J gene is TRBJ2-3, the V gene TRBV5-1, with a possible D match to TRBD2 (5 bases). Germline values: CDR1 SGHRS, CDR2 YFSETQ. The CDR3 loop spans 13 amino acids. The ends were cut back, 4 bases at V and 3 bases at J, with 9 bases in the middle. The CDR3 here is CASSGRVTDTQYF. CDR3 coding DNA: TGCGCCAGCAGCGGGCGGGTAACAGATACGCAGTATTTT.

This clone was seen a few times. The CDR3 loop reads CSVELAGSGANVLTF. The CDR3 nucleotides are TGCAGCGTTGAATTAGCGGGCTCTGGGGCCAACGTCCTGACTTTC. The rearrangement joins TRBV29-1 to TRBJ2-6; 7 bases match TRBD2. The CDR3 loop spans 15 amino acids. CDR1 and CDR2 (germline): SQVTM, ANQGSEA. The ends lost 2 bases at V and 0 bases at J; junction bases unmatched: 1.

The rearrangement links TRBV30 to TRBJ2-3; 7 bases match TRBD1. Germline CDR1 and CDR2: GTSNPN and SVGIG (reference sequence). The V gene end was trimmed by 8 bases and the J gene end by 3 bases; junction bases not matched to a gene: 11. The CDR3 sequence is 14 residues long. CDR3 DNA: TGTGCCAACCAAGGGCCAGGGGGAACAGATACGCAGTATTTT. This codes for CANQGPGGTDTQYF.

V gene TRBV7-9 combines with J gene TRBJ2-2, with a tentative D call TRBD2 (5 bases). This CDR3 is built from 14 residues. Looked up from germline, CDR1 is SEHNR and CDR2 is FQNEAQ (reference sequence). Trimming left V 5 bases short and J 7 bases short, with 14 bases between. This CDR3 reads CASSITGSDGELFF. The CDR3 nucleotides read TGTGCCAGCAGCATTACGGGGTCTGACGGGGAGCTGTTTTTT.

The chain is built from TRBV6-5 and TRBJ2-3; 7 bases are a match to TRBD1. The length of the CDR3 is 15 residues. The germline V gene encodes CDR1 MNHEY and CDR2 SVGAGI. The J segment lost 3 bases and the V segment lost 6 bases, leaving 9 bases of the junction unmatched. The CDR3 DNA reads TGTGCCAGCAGCAGACAGGGAGAGGGGACAGATACGCAGTATTTT. Translating gives CASSRQGEGTDTQYF.